Listed below are T cell receptor beta chains from one sample, sequenced in a study of blood T cells in healthy people across ages. Each CDR3 protein is one row after TCRdb ran MiXCR on the 5' RACE reads. This sample has about 640,000 distinct CDR3 sequences; about 53% occur once, and the top ten carry 30% to 45%. Sequences were obtained from blood. The receptors stem from a man between 60 and 75 years old in good health. CDR3s include the opening cysteine and the closing phenylalanine or tryptophan. A D gene is named only where the DNA matches it firmly. Some rows mark clone size as missing; the rest say once, few, many or name a class of expanded clone.

j_call: TRBJ2-5; v_call: TRBV6-5; d_call: TRBD1; clone_size: few; cdr3_aa: CASSSSGTGQETQYF; cdr3_nt: TGTGCCAGCAGCTCCTCCGGGACAGGCCAAGAGACCCAGTACTTC
j_call: TRBJ2-5; v_call: TRBV29-1; d_call: TRBD2; clone_size: few; cdr3_aa: CSVGAGGQETQYF; cdr3_nt: TGCAGCGTCGGGGCGGGGGGCCAAGAGACCCAGTACTTC
j_call: TRBJ2-3; v_call: TRBV27; d_call: TRBD2; clone_size: few; cdr3_aa: CASSLIRRRGSTDTQYF; cdr3_nt: TGTGCCAGCAGTTTGATCCGTAGGCGGGGGAGCACAGATACGCAGTATTTT
j_call: TRBJ1-2; v_call: TRBV10-3; d_call: .; clone_size: .; cdr3_aa: CAISETQDYGYTF; cdr3_nt: TGTGCCATCAGTGAGACCCAGGACTATGGCTACACCTTC
j_call: TRBJ1-5; v_call: TRBV5-1; d_call: TRBD1; clone_size: .; cdr3_aa: CASSLGQGDGNQPQHF; cdr3_nt: TGCGCCAGCAGCTTAGGACAGGGTGACGGCAATCAGCCCCAGCATTTT
j_call: TRBJ2-3; v_call: TRBV6-2/TRBV6-3; d_call: TRBD2; clone_size: .; cdr3_aa: CASSYMRLAGGRMYF; cdr3_nt: TGTGCCAGCAGTTACATGAGACTAGCGGGGGGGCGGATGTATTTT
j_call: TRBJ2-3; v_call: TRBV5-1; d_call: .; clone_size: .; cdr3_aa: CASSFQPSTDTQYF; cdr3_nt: TGCGCCAGCAGCTTCCAGCCTAGCACAGATACGCAGTATTTT
j_call: TRBJ2-6; v_call: TRBV29-1; d_call: .; clone_size: few; cdr3_aa: CSAGGASGANVLTF; cdr3_nt: TGCAGCGCCGGGGGTGCATCTGGGGCCAACGTCCTGACTTTC
j_call: TRBJ2-5; v_call: TRBV29-1; d_call: TRBD1; clone_size: few; cdr3_aa: CSVPSTGTQETQYF; cdr3_nt: TGCAGCGTTCCCTCGACAGGGACCCAAGAGACCCAGTACTTC
j_call: TRBJ2-4; v_call: TRBV29-1; d_call: TRBD2; clone_size: few; cdr3_aa: CSVGGGKNIQYF; cdr3_nt: TGCAGCGTTGGGGGGGGTAAAAACATTCAGTACTTC
j_call: TRBJ2-1; v_call: TRBV12-3/TRBV12-4; d_call: TRBD2; clone_size: once; cdr3_aa: CASSASGGLNEQFF; cdr3_nt: TGTGCCAGCAGTGCTAGCGGGGGGTTGAATGAGCAGTTCTTC